This T cell receptor beta chain is drawn from a study of neurological immune-mediated disorders. Background on the study: Relapsing-remitting patients made up about nine tenths of the roughly 34 multiple sclerosis patients, and secondary progressive patients made up 3.

Study results and caveats: Association with the multiple sclerosis repertoire cluster was not found for any clinical or MRI feature. The study found the most TCR clonal expansion in HTLV-1-associated myelopathy and the least in multiple sclerosis, below healthy controls.

Every sequencing run gave over 160 million TCR-beta sequences, taken from 15-18 subjects. TCRdb used MiXCR to reprocess the 5' RACE reads, holding one entry per CDR3 protein. The table shows about 55,000 distinct CDR3 sequences, with around 3.8% occurring only once. Ten or more counts support this clonotype. The antigen remains unidentified. Sequencing used CD4+ T cells from blood. This clonotype was sampled from a woman aged 35 to 49 with multiple sclerosis.

The CDR3 nucleotides read TGCAGCGGGCGACAGGGGCGTGACACTGAAGCTTTCTTT. The encoded protein is CSGRQGRDTEAFF. The chain couples TRBV29-1 to TRBJ1-1; 8 nucleotides line up with TRBD1. Per the germline V gene, CDR1 is SQVTM and CDR2 is ANQGSEA. The CDR3 has 13 amino acids. J was trimmed by 3 bases and V by 7 bases; bases with no gene match: 7.